This T cell receptor beta chain appears in the sequencing data of a study of regulatory T cells in long-lasting Graves disease. To make TCR beta libraries, researchers used iRepertoire HTBI primers and Arm-PCR of CDR3 regions. One entry per CDR3 protein results from TCRdb running MiXCR on the multiplex PCR reads. The sample has about 540,000 distinct CDR3 sequences; less than 15% are singletons. Described time point: newly diagnosed GD, antithyroid drugs for less than 3 months. From PBMCs, RNA was extracted and then used to make the TCR library. Germline values: CDR1 SNHLY, CDR2 FYNNEI. V was cut by 8 bases and J by 7 bases, with 18 bases left in between. The CDR3 totals 13 residues. With respect to this clonotype: With only one base between it and a far larger clone, this is likely a read error.

This same sample was also part of a study on T cells in Graves' hyperthyroidism and ophthalmopathy.

The clonotype was recovered from a man aged 30-40 years with Graves disease. This specimen consisted of peripheral blood mononuclear cells (PBMCs), obtained at new diagnosis, from a patient treated with antithyroid drugs. J is TRBJ2-7 and V is TRBV2; D not certain. The CDR3 reads CASLMSPWNEQYF. The CDR3 nucleotides are TGTGCCAGCTTGATGTCACCTTGGAATGAGCAGTACTTC. Supplemented by reference TRBV2 and TRBJ2-7, the full variable domain reads EPEVTQTPSHQVTQMGQEVILRCVPISNHLYFYWYRQILGQKVEFLVSFYNNEISEKSEIFDDQFSVERPDGSNFTLKIRSTKLEDSAMYFCASLMSPWNEQYFGPGTRLTVT.